The 30 T cell receptor beta chains reported below all come from one sample, sequenced in a study of cytomegalovirus exposure and HLA in healthy donors. Primers included in the PCR were 60 Vbeta and 13 Jbeta primers. TCRdb's table, derived via immunoSEQ multiplex PCR, lists solely in-frame clones and lacks some. The sample has 130,000 to 150,000 clones; approximately 77% are singletons. The specimen was PBMCs. The receptors stem from a woman between 50 and 59 years old in good health and CMV-seronegative.

This chain links TRBV7-9 with TRBJ2-3, with 9 bases identical to TRBD1. V shed 5 bases and J 2 bases; nucleotides not matched to a gene: 5. This CDR3 has 15 residues. Germline loops: CDR1 SEHNR, CDR2 FQNEAQ (reference sequence). As DNA, the CDR3 is TGTGCCAGCAGCCCATGGGACAGGGTCACAGATACGCAGTATTTT. It encodes CASSPWDRVTDTQYF.

This clone occurred a few times. The CDR3 reads CATSAHPSTGTRTDTQYF. The CDR3 region has the DNA TGTGCCACCAGCGCCCACCCTTCGACAGGGACCCGCACAGATACGCAGTATTTT. The chain carries TRBV15 and TRBJ2-3; 7 bases match TRBD1. Trimming took 5 bases from V and 1 from J; bases not matched to a gene: 15. CDR1 is LNHNV, CDR2 YYDKDF, per germline (reference sequence). This CDR3 comprises 18 residues.

This chain connects TRBV4-1 to TRBJ2-1; 12 bases match TRBD2. CDR1 is MGHRA and CDR2 is YSYEKL in the germline V gene. V dropped 2 bases and J dropped 7; count of bases not matched to a gene: 3. The CDR3 runs 15 residues. The DNA of the CDR3 is TGCGCCAGCAGCCAACCTAGCGGGGGGGTTAATGAGCAGTTCTTC. It translates to CASSQPSGGVNEQFF.

V usage is TRBV14 and J usage is TRBJ2-7; 7 bases agree with TRBD2. Per germline, CDR1 SGHDN and CDR2 FVKESK. The CDR3 has 14 residues. Losses at the gene ends were 1 base for V and 4 bases for J; bases not matched to a gene: 4. This chain's CDR3 is CASSQGGGRYEQYF. For the CDR3, the DNA is TGTGCCAGCAGCCAAGGGGGCGGGAGATACGAGCAGTACTTC.

V and J are TRBV19 and TRBJ2-1; D not resolved. Looked up from germline, CDR1 is LNHDA and CDR2 is SQIVND (reference sequence). The V end was cut by 3 bases, the J end by 4 bases, with 10 bases between. This CDR3 region has 14 residues. The CDR3 coding sequence is TGTGCCAGTAGTATCTCTCCCGGGTACAATGAGCAGTTCTTC. Protein: CASSISPGYNEQFF.

This chain uses TRBV5-1 with TRBJ1-6; unclear D gene. Trimming left V 0 bases short and J 6 bases short, with 4 bases between. The CDR3 is 13 residues long. Looked up from germline, CDR1 is SGHRS and CDR2 is YFSETQ. The CDR3 loop is CASSLDSNSPLHF. For the CDR3, the DNA is TGCGCCAGCAGCTTGGACAGTAATTCACCCCTCCACTTT.

This sequence joins TRBV19 and TRBJ2-3, with 11 bases matching TRBD2. CDR1 is LNHDA and CDR2 is SQIVND in the germline V gene (reference sequence). V was pared by 10 bases and J by 3 bases, with 12 bases of the junction left unmatched. The CDR3 loop spans 16 amino acids. In DNA, the CDR3 is TGTGCCACCGGGGGGGGGCTAGCGGGGGGAACAGATACGCAGTATTTT. This gives the protein CATGGGLAGGTDTQYF. The whole variable domain, filled in from reference TRBV19 and TRBJ2-3, reads DGGITQSPKYLFRKEGQNVTLSCEQNLNHDAMYWYRQDPGQGLRLIYYSQIVNDFQKGDIAEGYSVSREKKESFPLTVTSAQKNPTAFYLCATGGGLAGGTDTQYFGPGTRLTVL.

The chain has TRBV30 and TRBJ1-5; TRBD1 aligns across 7 bases. With 0 bases clipped from V and 7 bases from J, the junction kept 12 bases outside the gene matches. This CDR3 is built from 16 residues. The V gene's germline CDR1 is GTSNPN and CDR2 SVGIG (reference sequence). The CDR3 loop reads CAWSVPRTGRGQPQHF. CDR3 in DNA: TGTGCCTGGAGTGTACCCCGGACAGGTCGAGGGCAGCCCCAGCATTTT.

The V gene is TRBV4-1, the J gene TRBJ2-2; D gene uncertain. The germline V and J ends were trimmed by 0 bases and 2 bases, with 13 bases remaining between them. This CDR3 contains 17 residues. Per germline, CDR1 MGHRA and CDR2 YSYEKL. CDR3 residues: CASSQDRARSNTGELFF. The DNA of the CDR3 is TGCGCCAGCAGCCAAGATCGAGCCCGATCCAACACCGGGGAGCTGTTTTTT.

The chain recombines TRBV6-5 with TRBJ2-2, with D possibly matching TRBD1 (6 bases). Germline V lookup: CDR1 MNHEY, CDR2 SVGAGI. V lost 4 bases and J lost 3, with 15 bases in between. CDR3 length equals 16 residues. The CDR3 DNA sequence: TGTGCCAGCAGTTTGTACCGGGACACCGACACCGGGGAGCTGTTTTTT. Its translation: CASSLYRDTDTGELFF.

CDR3 nucleotide sequence: TGTGCCAGCAGCTCGGAGGACGGGGGGAGGCTGGCTGGGGCCAACGTCCTGACTTTC. Amino acid sequence: CASSSEDGGRLAGANVLTF. The chain is built from TRBV5-4 and TRBJ2-6; 7 nucleotides line up with TRBD2. V dropped 3 bases and J dropped 2; count of bases not matched to a gene: 14. This CDR3 has 19 residues. The germline V gene has CDR1 SGHNT and CDR2 YYREEE (reference sequence).

The J gene is TRBJ1-2, the V gene TRBV15; 9 bases align to TRBD1. The CDR3 length is 14 residues. Germline assignment: CDR1 LNHNV and CDR2 YYDKDF (reference sequence). V trimming: 2 bases; J trimming: 8 bases; junction bases outside the gene matches: 6. The CDR3 region is CATSRYRTGDGYTF. As DNA, the CDR3 is TGTGCCACCAGCAGATACCGGACAGGGGACGGCTACACCTTC. The whole variable domain, remainder taken from reference TRBV15 and TRBJ1-2, is DAMVIQNPRYQVTQFGKPVTLSCSQTLNHNVMYWYQQKSSQAPKLLFHYYDKDFNNEADTPDNFQSRRPNTSFCFLDIRSPGLGDTAMYLCATSRYRTGDGYTFGSGTRLTVV.

This chain connects TRBV7-2 to TRBJ1-1; no reliable D call. The CDR3 extends over 13 amino acids. V lost 7 bases to trimming and J lost 1 base, with 10 bases between them. From germline, CDR1 is SGHTA and CDR2 FQGNSA. CDR3 DNA: TGTGCCAGCACCTACAGTTGGAACACTGAAGCTTTCTTT. It yields the protein CASTYSWNTEAFF.

This chain connects TRBV9 to TRBJ2-1; 14 bases match TRBD2. This CDR3 comprises 16 residues. With 0 bases clipped from V and 7 bases from J, the junction kept 3 bases outside the gene matches. Per the germline V gene, CDR1 is SGDLS and CDR2 is YYNGEE. The CDR3 loop reads CASSVVGLAGVNEQFF. For the CDR3, the DNA is TGTGCCAGCAGCGTAGTGGGACTAGCGGGGGTTAATGAGCAGTTCTTC.

This clone came up once. The chain carries TRBV5-5 and TRBJ1-6; D gene uncertain. CDR1 SGHKS and CDR2 YYEKEE come from the germline V gene (reference sequence). V was pared by 4 bases and J by 8 bases, with 13 bases between. This CDR3 region has 14 residues. In nucleotides, the CDR3 is TGTGCCAGCAGCCCCGGGGTGTTTGATTCACCCCTCCACTTT. Translated: CASSPGVFDSPLHF.

The V and J genes are TRBV6-5 and TRBJ2-3; 8 positions agree with TRBD1. This CDR3 has 13 residues. Germline V gene lookup returns CDR1 MNHEY and CDR2 SVGAGI. J lost 11 bases, V lost 7 bases, and 11 bases had no gene match. CDR3 nucleotides: TGTGCCAGCACCGACAGCCAGGACAGGGAGCAGTATTTT. Translating gives CASTDSQDREQYF.

The rearrangement uses TRBV7-8 and TRBJ1-6; D gene uncertain. The CDR3 is 12 residues long. Deletions cut 5 bases from V and 9 bases from J, with 8 bases between. The germline V gene has CDR1 SGHVS and CDR2 FQNEAQ. CDR3: CASSPPSSPLHF. As DNA, the CDR3 is TGTGCCAGCAGCCCCCCCTCTTCACCCCTCCACTTT.

The chain's CDR3 is CASSIDMNTEAFF. The DNA for the CDR3 is TGTGCCAGTAGTATAGACATGAACACTGAAGCTTTCTTT. The V call is TRBV19, the J call TRBJ1-1; D not resolved. The V gene's germline CDR1 is LNHDA and CDR2 SQIVND (reference sequence). The length of the CDR3 is 13 residues. Between the trimmed V and J ends, which lost 0 bases and 0 bases, there was a span of 2 bases.

The J gene is TRBJ2-7, the V gene TRBV5-1; 7 nucleotides match TRBD1. Per the germline V gene, CDR1 is SGHRS and CDR2 is YFSETQ. The trim removed 3 bases at V and 3 bases at J, leaving 12 bases unmatched. This CDR3 has 16 residues. This chain's CDR3 is CASSYLSGTEGYEQYF. CDR3 DNA: TGCGCCAGCAGCTATTTATCCGGGACAGAAGGCTACGAGCAGTACTTC. The whole variable domain, remainder taken from reference TRBV5-1 and TRBJ2-7, is KAGVTQTPRYLIKTRGQQVTLSCSPISGHRSVSWYQQTPGQGLQFLFEYFSETQRNKGNFPGRFSGRQFSNSRSEMNVSTLELGDSALYLCASSYLSGTEGYEQYFGPGTRLTVT.

The V and J genes are TRBV10-3 and TRBJ1-2; D gene ambiguous. Germline assignment: CDR1 ENHRY and CDR2 SYGVKD. This CDR3 has 16 amino acids. The V gene lost 2 bases and the J gene lost 2 bases, with 15 bases spanning the gap. CDR3 sequence (DNA): TGTGCCATCAGTGAGGACGGAGTCGGGGAAAACTATGGCTACACCTTC. Translation: CAISEDGVGENYGYTF.

The V call is TRBV6-4, the J call TRBJ2-7; 7 nucleotides agree with TRBD1. V lost 0 bases and J lost 5; bases outside the gene matches: 7. Germline V gene lookup returns CDR1 MRHNA and CDR2 SNTAGT. This CDR3 comprises 15 residues. CDR3 residues: CASSDSATGFDEQYF. CDR3 nucleotide sequence: TGTGCCAGCAGTGACTCTGCGACAGGGTTCGACGAGCAGTACTTC.

The genes are TRBV27 and TRBJ2-1, with D unclear. The CDR3 consists of 11 residues. Trimming took off 3 bases at V and 7 bases at J, with 4 bases between the two ends. Per the germline V gene, CDR1 is MNHEY and CDR2 is SMNVEV (reference sequence). In nucleotides, the CDR3 is TGTGCCAGCAGTTTCCTAAATGAGCAGTTCTTC. Amino acids: CASSFLNEQFF.

This chain links TRBV4-1 with TRBJ2-2; 7 bases match TRBD1. The CDR3 length is 15 residues. J lost 3 bases, V lost 6 bases, and 7 bases had no gene match. Germline V gene lookup returns CDR1 MGHRA and CDR2 YSYEKL. The CDR3 region is CASRLDRADTGELFF. CDR3 nucleotide sequence: TGCGCCAGCAGACTTGACAGGGCTGACACCGGGGAGCTGTTTTTT.

CDR3 in DNA: TGTGCCAGCAACATCGGGGTTCTTCAGACAGGCTCCACAGATACGCAGTATTTT. Translated, it gives CASNIGVLQTGSTDTQYF. The chain carries TRBV28 and TRBJ2-3, with a possible D match to TRBD1 (6 bases). Germline-derived CDR1 and CDR2 are MDHEN and SYDVKM. The V end was cut by 7 bases, the J end by 2 bases, with 25 bases between. The CDR3 sequence is 18 residues long.

V is TRBV7-3 and J is TRBJ2-1; a possible D gene is TRBD2 (5 bases). Per the germline V gene, CDR1 is SGHTA and CDR2 is FQGTGA. The CDR3 runs 14 residues. V was clipped by 5 bases and J by 5 bases, with 13 bases between them. The CDR3 DNA follows: TGTGCCAGCAGCGTCCGGGATACAAACAATGAGCAGTTCTTC. Protein: CASSVRDTNNEQFF.

The J gene is TRBJ2-7, the V gene TRBV4-1; 8 nucleotides match TRBD2. With 0 bases clipped from V and 5 bases from J, the junction kept 6 bases outside the gene matches. Germline V gene data show CDR1 as MGHRA and CDR2 as YSYEKL. This CDR3 region has 15 residues. CDR3 residues: CASSQEGRGVNEQYF. In DNA, the CDR3 is TGCGCCAGCAGCCAAGAAGGGCGGGGGGTCAACGAGCAGTACTTC.

J is TRBJ1-4 and V is TRBV2, with 7 bases lining up with TRBD1. The CDR3 contains 14 residues. Trimming at V came to 4 bases and at J to 5 bases, leaving 4 bases not matched to a gene. CDR1 is SNHLY and CDR2 is FYNNEI in the germline V gene. The CDR3: CASSVGTVNEKLFF. The CDR3 DNA sequence: TGTGCCAGCAGTGTAGGGACAGTGAATGAAAAACTGTTTTTT.

V and J are TRBV5-6 and TRBJ1-5; D perhaps matches TRBD1 (6 bases). Trimming shortened V by 0 bases and J by 4 bases, and 11 bases separated the two germline ends. Germline V gives CDR1 SGHDT, CDR2 YYEEEE. This CDR3 region has 15 residues. CDR3 coding DNA: TGTGCCAGCAGCTTGGGGACAGCATTAAATCAGCCCCAGCATTTT. Translation: CASSLGTALNQPQHF.

The chain is built from TRBV7-2 and TRBJ2-1; D possibly corresponds to TRBD2 (6 bases). The ends were cut back, 5 bases at V and 3 bases at J, with 8 bases in the middle. Germline values: CDR1 SGHTA, CDR2 FQGNSA. The CDR3 covers 13 residues. The CDR3, as DNA: TGTGCCAGCAGCCCCGGGAGCTACAATGAGCAGTTCTTC. This gives the protein CASSPGSYNEQFF.

The chain is built from TRBV27 and TRBJ2-7; TRBD2 matches at 8 bases. This CDR3 contains 14 residues. J lost 2 bases, V lost 6 bases, and 6 bases had no gene match. Looked up from germline, CDR1 is MNHEY and CDR2 is SMNVEV (reference sequence). The CDR3 DNA sequence: TGTGCCAGCAGCCCCGGGAGGGGGGCCTACGAGCAGTACTTC. Amino acids: CASSPGRGAYEQYF.